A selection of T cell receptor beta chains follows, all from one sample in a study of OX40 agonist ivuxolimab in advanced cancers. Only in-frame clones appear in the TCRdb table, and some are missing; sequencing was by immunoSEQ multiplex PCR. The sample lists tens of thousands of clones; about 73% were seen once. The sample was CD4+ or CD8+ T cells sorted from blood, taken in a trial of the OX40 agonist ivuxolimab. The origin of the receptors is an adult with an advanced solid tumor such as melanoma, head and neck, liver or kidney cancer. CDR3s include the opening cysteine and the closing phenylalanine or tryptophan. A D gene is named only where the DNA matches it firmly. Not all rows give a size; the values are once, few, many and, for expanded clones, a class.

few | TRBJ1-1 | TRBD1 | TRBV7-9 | TGTGCCAGCAGAATATCAGGGGGTGAAGCTTTCTTT | CASRISGGEAFF
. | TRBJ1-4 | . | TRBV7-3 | TGTGCCAGCAGCCCTCTTTGGACCTTTGCAACTAATGAAAAACTGTTTTTT | CASSPLWTFATNEKLFF
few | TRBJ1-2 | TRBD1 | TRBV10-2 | TGCGCCAGCAGTGAGTACAGGGGGTCAAATGGCTACACCTTC | CASSEYRGSNGYTF
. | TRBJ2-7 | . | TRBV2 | TGTGCCAGCAGAACCGACGGCTCCTACGAGCAGTACTTC | CASRTDGSYEQYF
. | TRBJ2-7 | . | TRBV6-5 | TGTGCCAGCACCCTCCCGGGACACCTGGTCGAGCAGTACTTC | CASTLPGHLVEQYF
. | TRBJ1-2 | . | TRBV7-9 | TGTGCCAGCAGCGCGGATCGGGGTGGCTACACCTTC | CASSADRGGYTF
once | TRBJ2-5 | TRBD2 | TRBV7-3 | TGTGCCAGCAGTCGAAGCGGGGCTCAAGGAGAGACCCAGTACTTC | CASSRSGAQGETQYF
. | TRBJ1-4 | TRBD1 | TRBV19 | TGTGCCAGTAGCCTGCAGGGGGCCAGGGGTAATGAAAAACTGTTTTTT | CASSLQGARGNEKLFF
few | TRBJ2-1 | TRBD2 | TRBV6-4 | TGTGCCAGCAGTGCCATAGCGGGGGCCTACAATGAGCAGTTCTTC | CASSAIAGAYNEQFF
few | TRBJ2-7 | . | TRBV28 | TGTGCCAGCAGCTACAGGGTAAGGGACGAGCAGTACTTC | CASSYRVRDEQYF
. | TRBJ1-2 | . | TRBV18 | TGTGCCAGCTCACCAAGTTCCCCAGGGTACTATGGCTACACCTTC | CASSPSSPGYYGYTF
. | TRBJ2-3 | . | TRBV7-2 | TGTGCCAGCAGACCCTACACAGATACGCAGTATTTT | CASRPYTDTQYF
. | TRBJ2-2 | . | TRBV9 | TGTGCCAGCAGCGTTTCGCAGGGGAGGGGGGAGCTGTTTTTT | CASSVSQGRGELFF
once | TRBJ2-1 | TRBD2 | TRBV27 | TGTGCCAGCAGTTCCCCGCTAACTAGCGGGAGTAGGAATGAGCAGTTCTTC | CASSSPLTSGSRNEQFF
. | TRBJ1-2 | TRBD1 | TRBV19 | TGTGCCAGTAGTATAGCAGGGGGCTATGGCTACACCTTC | CASSIAGGYGYTF
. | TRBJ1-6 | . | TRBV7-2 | TGTGCCAGCAGCTTATCCGGTGTGGGCTCCTATAATTCACCCCTCCACTTT | CASSLSGVGSYNSPLHF
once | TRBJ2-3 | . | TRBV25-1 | TGTGCCAGCAATGTTGGGAACTCGGCTGGGGGGGATACGCAGTATTTT | CASNVGNSAGGDTQYF
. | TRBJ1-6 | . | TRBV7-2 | TGTGCCAGCAGCCTAGGGGCGCCGGTCTCACCCCTCCACTTT | CASSLGAPVSPLHF
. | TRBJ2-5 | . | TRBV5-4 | TGTGCCAGCGGACTCCCCCCCCAAGAGACCCAGTACTTC | CASGLPPQETQYF
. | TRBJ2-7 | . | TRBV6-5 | TGTGCCAGCAAAACAGGGACCGGGAGAGGCGAGCAGTACTTC | CASKTGTGRGEQYF
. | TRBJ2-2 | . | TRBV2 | TGTGCCAGCAGGGGGGACACCGGGGAGCTGTTTTTT | CASRGDTGELFF
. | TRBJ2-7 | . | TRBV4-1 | TGCGCCAGCAGCCAGGGGGCTGTTGGACACTACGAGCAGTACTTC | CASSQGAVGHYEQYF
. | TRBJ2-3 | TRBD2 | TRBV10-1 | TGCGCCAGCAGCGCGGGACTAGCGGGGAGCCTCGGCACAGATACGCAGTATTTT | CASSAGLAGSLGTDTQYF
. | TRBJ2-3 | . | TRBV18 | TGTGCCAGCTATTCACAGGGCACAGATACGCAGTATTTT | CASYSQGTDTQYF
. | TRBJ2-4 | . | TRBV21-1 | TGTGCCAGCAGCAACGGGACCCCTTGTTCCAAAAACATTCAGTACTTC | CASSNGTPCSKNIQYF
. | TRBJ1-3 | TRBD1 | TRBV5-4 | TGTGCCAGCAGTTTGGGGACAGGGGCTGGAAACACCATATATTTT | CASSLGTGAGNTIYF
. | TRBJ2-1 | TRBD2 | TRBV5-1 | TGCGCCAGCAGCTTTGTTGCGGGAGGGCCACAAGAGCAGTTCTTC | CASSFVAGGPQEQFF
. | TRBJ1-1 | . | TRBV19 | TGTGCCAGTAGTATTAACAGGAACACTGAAGCTTTCTTT | CASSINRNTEAFF
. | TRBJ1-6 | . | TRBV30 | TGTGCCTGGAGTTTTAGGGGGGGAGCTTCACCCCTCCACTTT | CAWSFRGGASPLHF
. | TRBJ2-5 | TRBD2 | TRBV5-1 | TGCGCCAGCAGCTTGGGCGGGGGAATCCATTTAAAAGTCCAAGAGACCCAGTACTTC | CASSLGGGIHLKVQETQYF
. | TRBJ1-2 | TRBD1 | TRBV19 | TGTGCCAGTAGTCCGTTCTCGGGACAGATTAACTATGGCTACACCTTC | CASSPFSGQINYGYTF
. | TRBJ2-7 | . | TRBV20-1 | TGCAGTGCTAGAGAACCGTACGAGCAGTACTTC | CSAREPYEQYF
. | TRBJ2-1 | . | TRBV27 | TGTGCCAGCAGTCCCCGGAGGAGCTCCTACAATGAGCAGTTCTTC | CASSPRRSSYNEQFF
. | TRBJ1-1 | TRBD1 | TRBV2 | TGTGCCAGCAGGGACAGGGCGAACACTGAAGCTTTCTTT | CASRDRANTEAFF
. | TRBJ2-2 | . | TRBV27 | TGTGCCAGCAGTTTAGGGGAGAGGGGGTTCGCGAACACCGGGGAGCTGTTTTTT | CASSLGERGFANTGELFF
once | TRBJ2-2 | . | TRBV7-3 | TGTGCCAGCAGCCATAGGAGAGCCGGGGAGCTGTTTTTT | CASSHRRAGELFF
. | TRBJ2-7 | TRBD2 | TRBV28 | TGTGCCAGCAGTGTAGGGGGACTAGCGTCGGGGGAGCAGTACTTC | CASSVGGLASGEQYF
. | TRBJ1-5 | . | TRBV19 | TGTGCCAGTAGCCCACAGACTGGGAATCAGCCCCAGCATTTT | CASSPQTGNQPQHF
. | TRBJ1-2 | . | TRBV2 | TGTGCCAGCAATGCTGTGCTCCCGGGCTACACCTTC | CASNAVLPGYTF
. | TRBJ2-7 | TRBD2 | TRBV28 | TGTGCCAGCCGGGAGCGGGGGCTGGAGCAGTACTTC | CASRERGLEQYF
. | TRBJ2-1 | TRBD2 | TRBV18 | TGTGCCAGCTCACCCCCTCTGATAGCGGGTTACAATGAGCAGTTCTTC | CASSPPLIAGYNEQFF
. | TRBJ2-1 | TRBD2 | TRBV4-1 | TGCGCCAGCAGCCGCCGGACTAGCGGGAGTGATGAGCAGTTCTTC | CASSRRTSGSDEQFF
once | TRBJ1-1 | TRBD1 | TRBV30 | TGTGCCTGGAGTCGGTTGACAGGGAGGACTGAAGCTTTCTTT | CAWSRLTGRTEAFF
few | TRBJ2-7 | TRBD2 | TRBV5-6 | TGTGCCAGCTCCCCGTCCCCGCTAGCGGTCTTCTCCGAGCAGTACTTC | CASSPSPLAVFSEQYF
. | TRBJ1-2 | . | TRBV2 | TGTGCCAGCAGTGCGGACATTAACTATGGCTACACCTTC | CASSADINYGYTF
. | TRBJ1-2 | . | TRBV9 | TGTGCCAGCAGCGTAGGGGGCAGATCAGACTATGGCTACACCTTC | CASSVGGRSDYGYTF
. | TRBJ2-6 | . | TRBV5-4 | TGTGCCAGCAGCCCCCTCCCTGGGGGGGCCAACGTCCTGACTTTC | CASSPLPGGANVLTF
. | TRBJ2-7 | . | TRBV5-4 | TGTGCCAGCAGCTTGGGCGCAGGGCAAAGCTCCTACGAGCAGTACTTC | CASSLGAGQSSYEQYF
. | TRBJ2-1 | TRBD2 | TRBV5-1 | TGCGCCAGCAGCGAACTAGCGGGCTTAGACAATGAGCAGTTCTTC | CASSELAGLDNEQFF
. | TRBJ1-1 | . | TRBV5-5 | TGTGCCAGCAGCTGGCAACCCTCCTTGAACACTGAAGCTTTCTTT | CASSWQPSLNTEAFF
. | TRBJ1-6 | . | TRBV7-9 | TGTGCCAGCGCGAACCCCGGCCGGTCACCCCTCCACTTT | CASANPGRSPLHF
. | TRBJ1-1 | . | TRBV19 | TGTGCCAGTAGCCCCCGGGAAGGAGGGACCACTGAAGCTTTCTTT | CASSPREGGTTEAFF
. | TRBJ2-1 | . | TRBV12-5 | TGTGCTAGTGGTCGGGACGGGCGGAAGCAGTTCTTC | CASGRDGRKQFF
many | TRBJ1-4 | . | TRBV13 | TGTGCCACCGGCCGTGGAGGGGATGAAAAACTGTTTTTT | CATGRGGDEKLFF
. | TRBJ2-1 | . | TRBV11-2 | TGTGCCAGCAGCTTAGATTCCGGCAGGAGTGAGCAGTTCTTC | CASSLDSGRSEQFF
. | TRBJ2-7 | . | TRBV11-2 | TGTGCCAGCAGCCCGACAGCTTACGAGCAGTACTTC | CASSPTAYEQYF
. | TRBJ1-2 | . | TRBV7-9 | TGTGCCAGCAGCTCCCCGGGGGGGGACGGCTACACCTTC | CASSSPGGDGYTF